The 14 T cell receptor beta chains below come from one sample, sequenced in a study of T cells in localized non-small cell lung cancer (dated by TCRdb to 2018 to 2020). Preparation of the library involved the immunoSEQ multiplex PCR assay. TCRdb took over this immuneACCESS table, retaining in-frame rearrangements with V and J assigned. Such tables are incomplete; in checked studies, under half of the missing clones stem from an unresolved V gene, and the remainder is unexplained. The sample includes 6,500 to 8,000 clones, with more than 40% observed a single time. The ten largest clones take up less than 5% of the sample. Sequenced here: lymph node tissue, sampled before any cancer treatment. Receptors originate from a man aged 40 to 70 with stage I lung adenocarcinoma.

V and J are TRBV14 and TRBJ1-1; D is perhaps TRBD1 (6 bases). The length of the CDR3 is 11 residues. The germline V gene encodes CDR1 SGHDN and CDR2 FVKESK. Deletions cut 6 bases from V and 8 bases from J, with 10 bases between. This chain's CDR3 is CASRQGPEAFF. CDR3 nucleotides: TGTGCCAGCAGACAGGGTCCCGAAGCTTTCTTT.

Concerning this clone itself: At one end the junction does not follow the germline gene, possibly because of a read error. The rearrangement uses TRBV28 and TRBJ2-7; 9 nucleotides match TRBD1. Germline-derived CDR1 and CDR2 are MDHEN and SYDVKM. The CDR3 covers 16 residues. The CDR3 sequence: CASSAFGDRVSYEQYF. The CDR3 DNA sequence: TGTGCCAGCAGTGCATTCGGGGACAGGGTTTCCTACGAGCAATACTTC.

This clone has a handful of counts. The DNA for the CDR3 is TGCGCCAGCAGCCAGGGCCATGTGGGAGGCTACACCTTC. Translation gives CASSQGHVGGYTF. This chain links TRBV4-1 with TRBJ1-2; the D is unclear. This CDR3 contains 13 residues. Trimming took off 3 bases at V and 8 bases at J, with 13 bases between the two ends. Germline V gives CDR1 MGHRA, CDR2 YSYEKL.

The V call is TRBV15, the J call TRBJ1-3; a possible D gene is TRBD1 (5 bases). The germline V gene encodes CDR1 LNHNV and CDR2 YYDKDF (reference sequence). The V end was cut by 4 bases, the J end by 0 bases, with 19 bases between. The CDR3 spans 18 residues. The CDR3 bases are TGTGCCACCAGCAAAGATGGTCTGGGACCTACCTCTGGAAACACCATATATTTT. It yields the protein CATSKDGLGPTSGNTIYF.

The J gene is TRBJ2-1, the V gene TRBV6-8; 7 nucleotides match TRBD2. The V gene's germline CDR1 is MNHGY and CDR2 SAAAGT. The V segment lost 6 bases and the J segment 6 bases; nucleotides outside the gene matches: 11. The CDR3 covers 15 residues. CDR3: CASRHGLAAFNEQFF. CDR3 nucleotide sequence: TGTGCCAGCAGACACGGGCTAGCGGCTTTCAATGAGCAGTTCTTC.

The table lists this clone with a count of one. The chain has TRBV28 and TRBJ1-4, with a possible D match to TRBD1 (5 bases). Trimming stripped 8 bases from V and 7 bases from J, with 11 bases between. Germline V gene lookup returns CDR1 MDHEN and CDR2 SYDVKM. CDR3 length equals 12 residues. DNA for the CDR3: TGTGCCAGCGTGGGGACTTCTGAAAAACTGTTTTTT. It codes for CASVGTSEKLFF.

This chain joins TRBV5-1 and TRBJ1-2; D is undetermined. The CDR3 covers 14 residues. The V gene lost 0 bases and the J gene lost 4 bases, with 10 bases spanning the gap. Germline V lookup: CDR1 SGHRS, CDR2 YFSETQ. Here the CDR3 DNA reads TGCGCCAGCAGCTTGGGGCAGGAGACCTATGGCTACACCTTC. It specifies CASSLGQETYGYTF.

CDR3 nucleotide sequence: TGTGCCAGCCGCAGGGGGCGGACGAACACCGGGGAGCTGTTTTTT. Its protein product is CASRRGRTNTGELFF. The chain joins TRBV28 to TRBJ2-2, with 8 bases aligning to TRBD1. Trimming removed 8 bases from V and 0 bases from J; junction bases left unmatched: 5. Germline values: CDR1 MDHEN, CDR2 SYDVKM. The CDR3 loop spans 15 amino acids.

V gene TRBV28 combines with J gene TRBJ1-6, with TRBD1 as a possible D gene (5 bases). Germline CDR1 MDHEN, CDR2 SYDVKM. CDR3 length equals 15 residues. V was cut by 7 bases and J by 3 bases, with 13 bases left in between. CDR3 sequence: CASISGQGYNSPLHF. The CDR3 DNA reads as TGTGCCAGCATTTCAGGGCAGGGCTATAATTCACCCCTCCACTTT.

The chain combines TRBV29-1 with TRBJ1-2; D is perhaps TRBD1 (6 bases). The germline CDR1 and CDR2 sequences are SQVTM and ANQGSEA. The CDR3 loop spans 13 amino acids. V was cut by 7 bases and J by 0 bases, with 12 bases left in between. CDR3 nucleotide sequence: TGCAGCGCTGCAGGGGATTCTAACTATGGCTACACCTTC. Its translation: CSAAGDSNYGYTF. Together with reference TRBV29-1 and TRBJ1-2, the CDR3 gives the full variable domain: SAVISQKPSRDICQRGTSLTIQCQVDSQVTMMFWYRQQPGQSLTLIATANQGSEATYESGFVIDKFPISRPNLTFSTLTVSNMSPEDSSIYLCSAAGDSNYGYTFGSGTRLTVV.

The chain uses TRBV28 and TRBJ2-1; TRBD1 or TRBD2 may be the D gene (5 bases each). V was pared by 5 bases and J by 5 bases, with 19 bases between. Germline V gene data show CDR1 as MDHEN and CDR2 as SYDVKM. CDR3 length: 16 residues. The CDR3 reads CASSPPGGRRNNEQFF. The CDR3, as DNA: TGTGCCAGCAGTCCCCCTGGGGGTAGAAGAAACAATGAGCAGTTCTTC.

The chain couples TRBV10-2 to TRBJ1-6; weak D call: TRBD1 (5 bases). The CDR3 length is 16 residues. In germline, CDR1 is WSHSY, CDR2 SAAADI. V was pared by 0 bases and J by 5 bases, with 11 bases between. The CDR3 sequence: CASSESTATHNSPLHF. The CDR3 DNA is TGCGCCAGCAGTGAGTCGACAGCAACCCATAATTCACCCCTCCACTTT.

This clone was counted only a few times. The chain is built from TRBV9 and TRBJ2-5; D is undetermined. This CDR3 has 13 residues. Germline CDR1 SGDLS, CDR2 YYNGEE. Deletions cut 5 bases from V and 2 bases from J, with 10 bases between. The CDR3 DNA reads TGTGCCAGCAGTGTCCTTCGTCAAGAGACCCAGTACTTC. This translates into CASSVLRQETQYF. The full variable domain, its missing parts supplied by reference TRBV9 and TRBJ2-5, is DSGVTQTPKHLITATGQRVTLRCSPRSGDLSVYWYQQSLDQGLQFLIQYYNGEERAKGNILERFSAQQFPDLHSELNLSSLELGDSALYFCASSVLRQETQYFGPGTRLLVL.

This chain links TRBV30 with TRBJ2-5, with 13 bases matching TRBD2. The V segment lost 1 base and the J segment 5 bases; nucleotides outside the gene matches: 10. This CDR3 spans 17 amino acids. In germline, CDR1 is GTSNPN, CDR2 SVGIG (reference sequence). The CDR3 DNA is TGTGCCTGGAGTGCTTTTACGGGACTAGCGGGGAGGGAGACCCAGTACTTC. It codes for CAWSAFTGLAGRETQYF.